Below, one TCR beta chain is given with its context. Trimming took 1 base from V and 7 from J, leaving 17 bases between them. In germline, CDR1 is LGHNA, CDR2 YNFKEQ. The CDR3 has 16 residues. Healthy donors had no documented immune events, such as infections, while sampled. The data were taken from a study of identifying expanded T cells in peripheral blood. Only in-frame clones appear in the TCRdb table, and some are missing; sequencing was by immunoSEQ multiplex PCR. The sample records 80,000 or so clones, 84% being singletons. The chain links TRBV4-2 to TRBJ2-1; D is unresolved. Sequences were obtained from blood. This TCR came from a person aged 18-70 years in good health. CDR3 sequence: CASSQGRDKWGNEQFF. DNA of the CDR3: TGTGCCAGCAGCCAAGGCAGAGATAAATGGGGTAATGAGCAGTTCTTC.